This TCR beta chain appears in the sequencing data of a study of T-cell reconstitution after alpha-beta-depleted transplantation in children. Trimming took 2 bases from V and 5 from J, leaving 7 bases between them. From germline, CDR1 is WSHSY and CDR2 SAAADI. This CDR3 comprises 14 residues. Molecular barcoding with unique molecular identifiers was used for the TCRbeta library. Via MiXCR, TCRdb re-called the PCR reads, giving one row per CDR3 protein. The sample lists some 400,000 distinct CDR3 sequences; over 20% were seen once. This clonotype showed up just a few times. The specimen was PBMCs from the stem cell graft donor, collected from the stem cell graft. The rearrangement links TRBV10-2 to TRBJ1-6, with D maybe TRBD1 (5 bases). The origin of this receptor is a human donor who donated a stem cell graft to a child with acute myeloid leukemia. CDR3 DNA: TGCGCCAGCAGTGAGATGGGGGATAATTCACCCCTCCACTTT. Its protein product is CASSEMGDNSPLHF.